This entry lists 22 T cell receptor beta chains sequenced from one sample in a study of blood T cell repertoires in COVID-19. Sequencing was performed with immunoSEQ multiplex PCR; in TCRdb, only in-frame clones are kept and a portion is missing. The sample records tens of thousands of clones, 88% being singletons. Sample: peripheral blood. The receptors come from a human donor in a cohort sampled during active COVID-19.

The chain carries TRBV5-6 and TRBJ1-2; tentative D call: TRBD1 (6 bases). Looked up from germline, CDR1 is SGHDT and CDR2 is YYEEEE. V lost 4 bases to trimming and J lost 8 bases, with 15 bases between them. The CDR3 is 13 residues long. CDR3 loop: CASSLRTVGGYTF. The CDR3 region has the DNA TGTGCCAGCAGCCTACGGACAGTGGGAGGCTACACCTTC.

This clone has more than one count but fewer than ten. The rearrangement links TRBV28 to TRBJ2-5; TRBD2 is a possible D gene (6 bases). The CDR3 runs 15 residues. Trimming took 6 bases from V and 1 from J, leaving 15 bases between them. Germline V gives CDR1 MDHEN, CDR2 SYDVKM. The CDR3 here is CASRMSGGTQETQYF. The CDR3 nucleotides are TGTGCCAGCAGAATGTCTGGCGGGACCCAAGAGACCCAGTACTTC. The full variable domain, its missing parts supplied by reference TRBV28 and TRBJ2-5, is DVKVTQSSRYLVKRTGEKVFLECVQDMDHENMFWYRQDPGLGLRLIYFSYDVKMKEKGDIPEGYSVSREKKERFSLILESASTNQTSMYLCASRMSGGTQETQYFGPGTRLLVL.

The V call is TRBV6-5, the J call TRBJ2-5; 11 positions agree with TRBD2. The CDR3 is 16 residues long. V was pared by 0 bases and J by 4 bases, with 4 bases of the junction left unmatched. Germline loops: CDR1 MNHEY, CDR2 SVGAGI. The CDR3 region is CASSYSSGGAPETQYF. DNA of the CDR3: TGTGCCAGCAGTTACTCTAGCGGGGGGGCCCCAGAGACCCAGTACTTC.

The rearrangement joins TRBV6-6 to TRBJ2-5, with 7 nucleotides matching TRBD1. Germline V gene sequence: CDR1 MNHNY, CDR2 SVGAGI (reference sequence). Losses at the gene ends were 5 bases for V and 5 bases for J; bases not matched to a gene: 26. This CDR3 comprises 20 residues. CDR3 nucleotide sequence: TGTGCCAGCAGTCAGCGACAGGGCCCCTCGTACCCGGGTGGCGCCGAGACCCAGTACTTC. Protein sequence: CASSQRQGPSYPGGAETQYF.

The genes are TRBV4-1 and TRBJ1-1, with 7 bases matching TRBD1. The CDR3 has 17 amino acids. Germline trimming cut 5 bases from V and 5 bases from J; bases unmatched to any gene: 17. Looked up from germline, CDR1 is MGHRA and CDR2 is YSYEKL. CDR3 nucleotides: TGCGCCAGCAGCGCCGTGGGGGGTGACAGGGCAGAAACTGAAGCTTTCTTT. Translation gives CASSAVGGDRAETEAFF.

The chain recombines TRBV5-5 with TRBJ1-3; D possibly corresponds to TRBD1 (5 bases). CDR1 and CDR2 (germline): SGHKS, YYEKEE (reference sequence). Trimming removed 1 base at V and 4 bases at J, with 12 bases between. The CDR3 has 15 residues. The CDR3 protein is CASSLFDSLGNTIYF. In DNA, the CDR3 is TGTGCCAGCAGCTTGTTTGACAGTCTAGGAAACACCATATATTTT.

This clone was counted a few times. Within the sample, other DNA sequences also encode this same CDR3. The CDR3, as DNA: TGTGCCAGCAGCCAGGGGGGATTCACAGATACGCAGTATTTT. Its translation is CASSQGGFTDTQYF. This sequence joins TRBV3-1 (or the pseudogene TRBV3-2) and TRBJ2-3; perhaps TRBD2 as D (6 bases). The V gene's germline CDR1 is LGHDT and CDR2 YNNKEL (reference sequence). Trimming took off 3 bases at V and 2 bases at J, with 9 bases between the two ends. CDR3 length: 14 residues.

Remarks on this clone: A junction boundary mismatches the germline segment, possibly from a read error. V and J are TRBV28 and TRBJ2-5; 9 bases are shared with TRBD2. Germline-derived CDR1 and CDR2 are MDHEN and SYDVKM. The CDR3 is 17 amino acids. The CDR3 DNA reads TGTGCCAGCAATTTATTCTTGACTAGCGGCAGCCAAGAGACCCAGTACTTC. Translating gives CASNLFLTSGSQETQYF.

The sample holds a few counts of this clone. The chain links TRBV3-1 (or the pseudogene TRBV3-2) to TRBJ1-2; 9 nucleotides agree with TRBD1. Germline V gene sequence: CDR1 LGHDT, CDR2 YNNKEL (reference sequence). V shed 5 bases, J shed 4 bases, and the junction held 5 bases outside the gene matches. The CDR3 runs 14 residues. CDR3 coding DNA: TGTGCCAGCAGCACAGGGGGCGCAGGCTATGGCTACACCTTC. It yields the protein CASSTGGAGYGYTF.

V is TRBV5-6 and J is TRBJ2-3; D perhaps matches TRBD2 (5 bases). The ends were cut back, 0 bases at V and 0 bases at J, with 8 bases in the middle. From germline, CDR1 is SGHDT and CDR2 YYEEEE. This CDR3 comprises 15 residues. The CDR3 region has the DNA TGTGCCAGCAGCTTGGGGAGCGGTAGCACAGATACGCAGTATTTT. Its protein product is CASSLGSGSTDTQYF.

This clone was detected only a few times. The rearrangement links TRBV2 to TRBJ1-4; 8 nucleotides agree with TRBD1. CDR1 and CDR2 from the germline V gene are SNHLY and FYNNEI. This CDR3 is 13 amino acids long. The V gene end was trimmed by 8 bases and the J gene end by 7 bases; junction bases not matched to a gene: 6. DNA of the CDR3: TGTGCCAGCTTCGACAGGGGTGGTGAAAAACTGTTTTTT. It encodes CASFDRGGEKLFF.

This clone showed up just once. The rearrangement uses TRBV29-1 and TRBJ1-1; possible D gene TRBD1, 6 bases. The CDR3 runs 13 residues. Germline V gene data show CDR1 as SQVTM and CDR2 as ANQGSEA. The V end lost 4 bases, the J end lost 6 bases, and 15 bases lay between the germline ends. The CDR3 is CSVAPGHGAEAFF. For the CDR3, the DNA is TGCAGCGTTGCCCCGGGACATGGCGCTGAAGCTTTCTTT.

This chain connects TRBV29-1 to TRBJ2-5; 9 nucleotides line up with TRBD2. J lost 4 bases, V lost 2 bases, and 5 bases had no gene match. This CDR3 contains 14 residues. The V gene's germline CDR1 is SQVTM and CDR2 ANQGSEA. CDR3 protein: CSVEFLSGRETQYF. DNA for the CDR3: TGCAGCGTTGAATTTCTTAGCGGGAGAGAGACCCAGTACTTC.

The chain is built from TRBV5-1 and TRBJ2-3, with 9 bases fitting TRBD2. V was clipped by 2 bases and J by 2 bases; unmatched bases: 3. Germline V gene data show CDR1 as SGHRS and CDR2 as YFSETQ. This CDR3 has 15 amino acids. The CDR3 loop is CASSFGGRDTDTQYF. CDR3 sequence (DNA): TGCGCCAGCAGCTTCGGCGGGAGGGACACAGATACGCAGTATTTT.

The rearrangement uses TRBV5-6 and TRBJ2-5; D remains unclear. V was cut by 2 bases and J by 5 bases, with 4 bases left in between. Germline V gene sequence: CDR1 SGHDT, CDR2 YYEEEE. The length of the CDR3 is 11 residues. CDR3 protein: CASSLAETQYF. CDR3 nucleotide sequence: TGTGCCAGCAGCTTAGCTGAGACCCAGTACTTC.

This chain uses TRBV2 with TRBJ2-1; 9 bases fit TRBD2. The CDR3 consists of 14 residues. Per the germline V gene, CDR1 is SNHLY and CDR2 is FYNNEI. The V and J ends lost 2 bases and 9 bases, in that order; junction bases with no gene match: 5. CDR3 in amino acids: CASSEIAGAGEQFF. The CDR3 DNA reads TGTGCCAGCAGTGAAATAGCGGGAGCAGGTGAGCAGTTCTTC.

V and J are TRBV7-3 and TRBJ2-2; D gene ambiguous. The germline V gene encodes CDR1 SGHTA and CDR2 FQGTGA. The CDR3 totals 14 residues. Trimming took off 3 bases at V and 0 bases at J, with 5 bases between the two ends. The CDR3 protein is CASSFTANTGELFF. The CDR3 nucleotides are TGTGCCAGCAGCTTCACAGCGAACACCGGGGAGCTGTTTTTT. The full variable domain, its missing parts supplied by reference TRBV7-3 and TRBJ2-2, is GAGVSQTPSNKVTEKGKYVELRCDPISGHTALYWYRQSLGQGPEFLIYFQGTGAADDSGLPNDRFFAVRPEGSVSTLKIQRTERGDSAVYLCASSFTANTGELFFGEGSRLTVL.

The chain combines TRBV30 with TRBJ2-2, with D uncertain. Germline assignment: CDR1 GTSNPN and CDR2 SVGIG (reference sequence). The CDR3 contains 13 residues. Trimming cost V 3 bases and J 6 bases, with 11 bases left between them. The CDR3 protein is CAWRQWSAGELFF. In nucleotides, the CDR3 is TGTGCCTGGAGACAGTGGTCTGCCGGGGAGCTGTTTTTT. The variable domain in full, with the rest retrieved from reference TRBV30 and TRBJ2-2, is SQTIHQWPATLVQPVGSPLSLECTVEGTSNPNLYWYRQAAGRGLQLLFYSVGIGQISSEVPQNLSASRPQDRQFILSSKKLLLSDSGFYLCAWRQWSAGELFFGEGSRLTVL.

The chain recombines TRBV6-2 or TRBV6-3 with TRBJ2-7; TRBD2 matches at 11 bases. J was trimmed by 6 bases and V by 4 bases; bases with no gene match: 11. Germline assignment: CDR1 MNHEY and CDR2 SVGEGT. The CDR3 is 16 amino acids. CDR3 residues: CASSFSSGGLIGEQYF. The CDR3 DNA sequence: TGTGCCAGCAGTTTCTCTAGCGGGGGGTTAATCGGCGAGCAGTACTTC.

This clone was seen just once. The chain uses TRBV28 and TRBJ1-3; 7 bases line up with TRBD1. The germline gives CDR1 MDHEN, CDR2 SYDVKM. Unmatched junction bases numbered 7, after V lost 6 bases and J lost 5 bases. The CDR3 is made up of 14 amino acids. For the CDR3, the DNA is TGTGCCAGCAGCCCCCGGGACAGCAGAAACACCATATATTTT. It translates to CASSPRDSRNTIYF.

The chain links TRBV6-6 to TRBJ2-6; the match to TRBD1 covers 9 bases. The length of the CDR3 is 21 residues. With V trimmed by 5 bases and J by 0 bases, 17 bases remained unmatched. Germline V gene sequence: CDR1 MNHNY, CDR2 SVGAGI (reference sequence). CDR3 coding DNA: TGTGCCAGCAGTCCCTCCGGGGGGCCCGGGACAGGGATCTCTGGGGCCAACGTCCTGACTTTC. This encodes CASSPSGGPGTGISGANVLTF.

The chain joins TRBV6-4 to TRBJ1-6; D not resolved. CDR3 length: 18 residues. The germline gives CDR1 MRHNA, CDR2 SNTAGT. V shed 0 bases and J shed 9 bases, with 21 bases lying between them. CDR3 in DNA: TGTGCCAGCAGTGACTCGACGACAACCACCCTTTTTTTTTCACCCCTCCACTTT. Residues: CASSDSTTTTLFFSPLHF.